This T cell receptor (beta chain) was profiled in a study of T cell changes during pregnancy in multiple sclerosis (dated by TCRdb to between 2019 and 2020). For the wider study: The study examined how the T cell repertoire changed over the course of pregnancy in women with multiple sclerosis.

About this clone itself: The antigen it binds to is not known. There are no base qualities to consult, and no much larger clone falls within one base.

Receptors were amplified or captured by the immunoSEQ multiplex PCR assay. The immuneACCESS repertoire file appears here via TCRdb, limited to in-frame rearrangements. These files lack a portion of the clones; in checked studies, under half of the deficit traces to unresolved V genes, and the cause of the others is not known. This sample gives approximately 52,000 clones in total; around 92% of them show up just once. The top ten hold 0.25% of the sample. This receptor was obtained from a female donor with multiple sclerosis, enrolled in a pregnancy study. Material: CD4+ T cells from peripheral blood mononuclear cells, obtained in the third trimester of pregnancy.

For the CDR3, the sequence is CAWRSVGSSYEQYF. The bases read TGTGCCTGGAGATCCGTCGGGAGCTCCTACGAGCAGTACTTC. The chain uses TRBV30 and TRBJ2-7; the D gene is possibly TRBD2, with 6 bases matching. As encoded in the germline V gene (reference sequence), CDR1 is GTSNPN while CDR2 is SVGIG. Trimming removed 3 bases from V and 0 bases from J, leaving 12 bases between the germline ends. The CDR3 spans 14 residues, from the cysteine through the phenylalanine. Kept here is only the CDR3 DNA, which spans 42 bases and is read in frame from base 1.